This T cell receptor beta chain was sequenced in a study of siplizumab effects on memory and regulatory T cells. Profiled with immunoSEQ multiplex PCR; TCRdb holds only in-frame clones, not every one. The repertoire holds over 100,000 clones, 92% seen once, with around 1.1% in the top ten. The source material was CD4+ T cells sorted from blood. This TCR was recovered from a human donor in good health.

The CDR3 loop is CASSSQTSGSNEQYF. CDR3 DNA: TGTGCCAGCAGTTCCCAGACTAGCGGGAGTAACGAGCAGTACTTC. The rearrangement joins TRBV6-5 to TRBJ2-7; 12 nucleotides agree with TRBD2. After removal of 4 bases from V and 5 bases from J, the junction contained 6 bases not matched to a gene. The CDR3 spans 15 residues. Germline V gene sequence: CDR1 MNHEY, CDR2 SVGAGI.